This TCR beta chain was captured by sequencing in a study of Ad26.COV2.S vaccination and SARS-CoV-2 variants (dated by TCRdb to about 2021). Regarding the research as a whole: Vaccine-arm donors came from COV1001, a multicentre, randomized, double-blind, placebo-controlled phase I-IIa trial of Ad26.COV2.S in healthy adults. Ad26.COV2.S was administered intramuscularly at a dose of 5x10^10 or 1x10^11 viral particles, either as one shot or as two shots given 56 days apart. The specificity and breadth of SARS-CoV-2-reactive T cell receptors after Ad26.COV2.S vaccination were assessed by TCRbeta repertoire sequencing. The TCR-sequenced set comprised approximately 32 samples: some 19 Ad26.COV2.S vaccine recipients, 5 placebo recipients and 8 SARS-CoV-2 convalescent individuals. Trial participants were randomized into five groups of five, in which low-dose or high-dose Ad26.COV2.S was given once or twice, or placebo was given on both occasions. Blinding of investigators to trial group allocation was maintained during experiments and outcome assessment.

The treatment or condition label on this specimen signifies: around 19 received Ad26.COV2.S at low or high dose, single or two shots; about 5 received placebo; per-sample allocation not given. For vaccine and placebo recipients, the sequenced repertoires came from samples collected on day 63 after the first injection. Between 29 July and 7 August 2020, Cohort 1b enrolled about 27 adults aged 18-55 years at one site in Boston, USA. Ad26.COV2.S was a replication-incompetent adenovirus type 26 vector expressing a prefusion-stabilized SARS-CoV-2 spike protein from the original Wuhan strain. The immunoSEQ Assay was the method used to sequence TCRbeta CDR3 regions. After extraction, genomic DNA underwent amplification by bias-controlled multiplex PCR, followed by high-throughput sequencing. In the authors' own workflow: Collapsing and filtering of sequences were performed to quantify the absolute abundance of each unique TCRbeta CDR3 region. T cell fraction was estimated by normalization of TCRbeta template counts to usable DNA, with usable DNA being measured through amplification of reference genes present in all nucleated cells. Repertoire TCRs were annotated as SARS-CoV-2-specific when V gene, CDR3 amino acid sequence and J gene were exactly matched to a known reactive TCR set. The reference SARS-CoV-2 TCR set was obtained from MIRA and was filtered for enrichment in COVID-19-positive ImmuneCODE repertoires, whereby public or cross-reactive TCRs were removed. Using the MIRA antigens, annotated TCRs were further analysed by specific ORF or by position within an ORF. Breadth was defined as the number of annotated unique rearrangements divided by the total number of unique productive rearrangements, and depth was defined as the summed frequency of the annotated unique rearrangements. Two-sided Wilcoxon rank-sum tests were applied when comparing TCR breadth between groups. TCRdb obtained this table from immuneACCESS and retained in-frame rearrangements with V and J assigned. These tables miss some clones; where compared with another copy, unresolved V genes account for less than half of the shortfall, and the remainder is unexplained. The DNA gave D and trimming, while V, J and clone size come from that table. The sample table lists some 390,000 clones, about 88% of them with a count of one. The ten biggest clones cover 3% to 3.5% of the sample.

Reading the germline V gene gives CDR1 SQVTM and CDR2 ANQGSEA. V drops 0 bases and J drops 2 bases, leaving 17 bases in between. The CDR3 has 16 amino acids, counting the end cysteine and phenylalanine. Kept here is only the CDR3 DNA, which spans 48 bases and is read in frame from base 1. The paper as a whole reports these results and caveats: Ad26.COV2.S recipients had higher spike-specific TCR breadth than placebo recipients (P = 0.0014). The authors noted that the TCR breadth and depth analyses may have underestimated total T cell responses. Substantial breadth of spike-specific CD8+ and CD4+ T cell responses was reported after vaccination. The study was not powered for comparison of responses between vaccine doses or regimens. Vaccine and placebo recipients had similar non-spike TCR breadth, a finding consistent with the vaccine containing only spike.

Remarks on this clone: Its antigen has not been determined. No much larger clonotype is one base removed from it; base qualities were not supplied.

The sequencing here drew on peripheral blood, taken in a trial of Ad26.COV2.S vaccine versus placebo. The sequence joins TRBV29-1 to TRBJ2-7; D gene: possibly TRBD2, on 6 matching bases. The sequence was collected from a person between 18 and 59 years old who received the Ad26.COV2.S COVID-19 vaccine or a placebo. The CDR3 here reads CSVEEGGSTDPYEQYF. Read as DNA, the sequence is TGCAGCGTTGAAGAGGGGGGTTCGACAGACCCCTACGAGCAGTACTTC.